Shown below are 16 T cell receptor beta chains from a single sample sequenced in a study of blood T cell repertoires in COVID-19. Libraries were prepared by immunoSEQ multiplex PCR; TCRdb keeps only in-frame clonotypes and omits some of them. In the table there are 200,000 to 250,000 clones, 84% of which are singletons. The sample taken for sequencing was peripheral blood. All receptors derive from a woman at least 80 years old with COVID-19, enrolled during active disease.

V is TRBV6-2 or TRBV6-3 and J is TRBJ2-4; D possibly corresponds to TRBD2 (5 bases). Trimming took off 0 bases at V and 2 bases at J, with 8 bases between the two ends. The CDR3 spans 15 residues. Germline V gene data show CDR1 as MNHEY and CDR2 as SVGEGT. CDR3 in DNA: TGTGCCAGCAGTTACTCTGAGGGAACCAAAAACATTCAGTACTTC. It is translated as CASSYSEGTKNIQYF.

V gene TRBV12-1 combines with J gene TRBJ1-6. TRBV12-1 is annotated as a pseudogene. The CDR3 contains 15 residues. The CDR3: CASSVRRPPSRPLHF. CDR3 in DNA: TGTGCCAGCAGCGTTAGGCGGCCCCCAAGTAGACCCCTCCACTTT.

V is TRBV6-5 and J is TRBJ2-7; D might be TRBD2 (5 bases). Deletions cut 0 bases from V and 2 bases from J, with 8 bases between. The length of the CDR3 is 14 residues. CDR1 is MNHEY and CDR2 is SVGAGI in the germline V gene. This CDR3 reads CASSYSRGPYEQYF. The CDR3 bases are TGTGCCAGCAGTTACTCTCGGGGTCCCTACGAGCAGTACTTC.

The V call is TRBV6-6, the J call TRBJ1-2; D gene unclear. CDR1 and CDR2 (germline): MNHNY, SVGAGI (reference sequence). V gave up 0 bases and J gave up 3 bases, with 8 bases separating them. The CDR3 has 14 amino acids. The CDR3 sequence is CASSYSGGHYGYTF. Here the CDR3 DNA reads TGTGCCAGCAGTTACTCAGGTGGGCACTATGGCTACACCTTC.

This chain uses TRBV6-6 with TRBJ1-5; D is unresolved. The CDR3 spans 14 residues. The germline V gene has CDR1 MNHNY and CDR2 SVGAGI (reference sequence). The germline V and J ends were trimmed by 8 bases and 0 bases, with 11 bases remaining between them. The CDR3 region is CASHPGNSNQPQHF. CDR3 DNA: TGTGCCAGCCATCCAGGAAATAGCAATCAGCCCCAGCATTTT.

This clone was recorded once. The rearrangement joins TRBV7-8 to TRBJ2-1; D is perhaps TRBD2 (6 bases). Looked up from germline, CDR1 is SGHVS and CDR2 is FQNEAQ. This CDR3 has 15 amino acids. V was clipped by 3 bases and J by 3 bases, with 12 bases between them. The CDR3 loop is CASSLSEGNYNEQFF. CDR3 nucleotide sequence: TGTGCCAGCAGCTTGTCGGAGGGGAACTACAATGAGCAGTTCTTC.

The chain combines TRBV30 with TRBJ1-6; D may be TRBD1 (6 bases). CDR1 and CDR2 from the germline V gene are GTSNPN and SVGIG (reference sequence). V lost 0 bases, J lost 10 bases, and 13 bases lay in between. There are 14 residues in the CDR3. The CDR3 here is CAWSVVQGRSPLHF. The CDR3 DNA reads TGTGCCTGGAGTGTTGTACAGGGAAGATCACCCCTCCACTTT.

The chain is built from TRBV4-2 and TRBJ2-1, with 10 nucleotides matching TRBD2. After removal of 4 bases from V and 4 bases from J, the junction contained 4 bases not matched to a gene. Per germline, CDR1 LGHNA and CDR2 YNFKEQ. The CDR3 contains 15 residues. As DNA, the CDR3 is TGTGCCAGCAGCCCACTAGCGGGGACTTACAATGAGCAGTTCTTC. Residues: CASSPLAGTYNEQFF.

J is TRBJ2-3 and V is TRBV19; possible D gene TRBD1, 5 bases. Germline V gene data show CDR1 as LNHDA and CDR2 as SQIVND (reference sequence). The CDR3 totals 13 residues. Between the trimmed V and J ends, which lost 7 bases and 0 bases, there was a span of 8 bases. CDR3 in amino acids: CASKTVSTDTQYF. CDR3 bases: TGTGCCAGTAAGACAGTGAGCACAGATACGCAGTATTTT.

The J gene is TRBJ1-3, the V gene TRBV9, with D perhaps TRBD1 (5 bases). The germline gives CDR1 SGDLS, CDR2 YYNGEE. The CDR3 sequence is 16 residues long. Trimming removed 0 bases at V and 3 bases at J, with 13 bases between. For the CDR3, the DNA is TGTGCCAGCAGCGTAGAGGTGGGGGGTAATGGAAACACCATATATTTT. This sequence encodes CASSVEVGGNGNTIYF.

This clone is a singleton in its sample. The chain carries TRBV2 and TRBJ1-3; unclear D gene. Germline CDR1 is SNHLY and CDR2 is FYNNEI. This CDR3 is 13 amino acids long. Trimming took off 4 bases at V and 1 base at J, with 5 bases between the two ends. This CDR3 reads CASSGASGNTIYF. CDR3 sequence (DNA): TGTGCCAGCAGTGGCGCTTCTGGAAACACCATATATTTT. Complete variable domain (other parts from reference TRBV2 and TRBJ1-3): EPEVTQTPSHQVTQMGQEVILRCVPISNHLYFYWYRQILGQKVEFLVSFYNNEISEKSEIFDDQFSVERPDGSNFTLKIRSTKLEDSAMYFCASSGASGNTIYFGEGSWLTVV.

The chain uses TRBV27 and TRBJ2-2; TRBD2 aligns across 9 bases. The junction had 6 bases not matched to a gene; V was cut back by 3 bases and J by 4 bases. CDR3 size: 16 residues. Germline CDR1 is MNHEY and CDR2 is SMNVEV (reference sequence). In DNA form, the CDR3 reads TGTGCCAGCAGTTTGTTAGCGGGGGCGTCCACCGGGGAGCTGTTTTTT. Its translation: CASSLLAGASTGELFF.

The V gene is TRBV5-1, the J gene TRBJ1-1, with 7 nucleotides matching TRBD1. The CDR3 runs to 14 residues. V lost 0 bases and J lost 8; bases outside the gene matches: 7. Germline loops: CDR1 SGHRS, CDR2 YFSETQ. The CDR3 is CASSLESQGQEAFF. CDR3 in DNA: TGCGCCAGCAGCTTGGAATCACAGGGACAGGAAGCTTTCTTT.

J is TRBJ2-5 and V is TRBV4-1, with 7 bases that match TRBD1. Germline CDR1 is MGHRA and CDR2 is YSYEKL. This CDR3 has 12 amino acids. V lost 4 bases, J lost 13 bases, and 9 bases stayed unmatched. CDR3 residues: CASSLSQGPRYF. The CDR3, as DNA: TGCGCCAGCAGCCTGTCACAGGGGCCTAGGTACTTC.

The rearrangement links TRBV28 to TRBJ2-7, with D unresolved. From germline, CDR1 is MDHEN and CDR2 SYDVKM. The CDR3 has 12 residues. Trimming removed 2 bases from V and 4 bases from J, with 6 bases in between. CDR3 amino acids: CASSLLRYEQYF. The CDR3 nucleotides are TGTGCCAGCAGTTTACTTCGTTACGAGCAGTACTTC.

This chain uses TRBV19 with TRBJ2-6, with D possibly TRBD2 on 6 matching bases. The germline CDR1 and CDR2 sequences are LNHDA and SQIVND (reference sequence). The CDR3 has 17 residues. Trimming cost V 7 bases and J 1 base, with 17 bases left between them. As DNA, the CDR3 is TGTGCCAGTAAAGGAGGGGAATCATTATCTGGGGCCAACGTCCTGACTTTC. Residues: CASKGGESLSGANVLTF.